The next 7 T cell receptor beta chains were all read from a single sample in a study of CD8+ T cells in alopecia areata. Treatment defined: oral pan-JAK inhibitor, 5-10 mg twice daily. After isolation, RNA underwent reverse transcription to generate cDNA as the sequencing template. Assay: immunoSEQ multiplex PCR; the TCRdb copy retains only in-frame clones and omits some. This table holds tens of thousands of clones, around three quarters found once. Sequenced here: CD8+ T cells sorted from blood, sampled around week 46, from a patient treated with tofacitinib. The receptors stem from a human donor with alopecia areata.

This chain connects TRBV7-6 to TRBJ2-3; 10 positions agree with TRBD2. The CDR3 covers 18 residues. J was trimmed by 4 bases and V by 5 bases; bases with no gene match: 15. Per the germline V gene, CDR1 is SGHVS and CDR2 is FNYEAQ. Here the CDR3 DNA reads TGTGCCAGCAGCCTGATCCGGCGAGGTAGCGGGGGGTCAGATACGCAGTATTTT. Translating gives CASSLIRRGSGGSDTQYF.

This clone was seen only a few times. The J gene is TRBJ2-2, the V gene TRBV13, with D hard to call. The CDR3 is made up of 18 amino acids. Germline CDR1 reads PRHDT; CDR2 reads FYEKMQ (reference sequence). Between the trimmed V and J ends, which lost 0 bases and 3 bases, there was a span of 17 bases. This CDR3 is CASSLGLFDTDHTGELFF. The CDR3 nucleotides read TGTGCCAGCAGCTTAGGCCTGTTTGACACAGATCACACCGGGGAGCTGTTTTTT.

This chain joins TRBV7-8 and TRBJ1-5; D is possibly TRBD1 (6 bases). The V gene's germline CDR1 is SGHVS and CDR2 FQNEAQ. The length of the CDR3 is 14 residues. V was shortened by 1 base and J by 4 bases, with 8 bases between the two germline ends. CDR3: CASSLDQGNQPQHF. The CDR3 coding sequence is TGTGCCAGCAGCTTAGATCAGGGGAATCAGCCCCAGCATTTT.

CDR3 bases: TGTGCCAGCAGCCCACTAGCTGCCGAGCAGTACTTC. Its translation: CASSPLAAEQYF. The rearrangement uses TRBV11-2 and TRBJ2-7, with a possible D match to TRBD2 (6 bases). This CDR3 is built from 12 residues. V was pared by 5 bases and J by 6 bases, with 11 bases between. Looked up from germline, CDR1 is SGHAT and CDR2 is FQNNGV.

The chain couples TRBV30 to TRBJ2-2; D is perhaps TRBD1 (6 bases). CDR3 length: 13 amino acids. From germline, CDR1 is GTSNPN and CDR2 SVGIG (reference sequence). Deletions cut 2 bases from V and 5 bases from J, with 9 bases between. The CDR3 DNA sequence: TGTGCCTGGAGTAGGCAGGGGACCGGGGAGCTGTTTTTT. This codes for CAWSRQGTGELFF. Using reference TRBV30 and TRBJ2-2 for the parts outside the CDR3, the full variable domain is SQTIHQWPATLVQPVGSPLSLECTVEGTSNPNLYWYRQAAGRGLQLLFYSVGIGQISSEVPQNLSASRPQDRQFILSSKKLLLSDSGFYLCAWSRQGTGELFFGEGSRLTVL.

This rearrangement joins TRBV7-9 to TRBJ1-2; D may be TRBD1 (5 bases). The V gene's germline CDR1 is SEHNR and CDR2 FQNEAQ (reference sequence). The germline V and J ends were trimmed by 9 bases and 2 bases, with 10 bases remaining between them. The CDR3 has 12 residues. The CDR3 bases are TGTGCCAGTTACACAGGAAACTATGGCTACACCTTC. As protein: CASYTGNYGYTF.

This clone was detected only once. Here the CDR3 reads CAWSVGRGKNGYTF. Here the CDR3 DNA reads TGTGCCTGGAGTGTAGGGAGGGGCAAGAATGGCTACACCTTC. The rearrangement links TRBV30 to TRBJ1-2; weak D call: TRBD1 (5 bases). Between the trimmed V and J ends, which lost 0 bases and 6 bases, there was a span of 14 bases. The germline V gene has CDR1 GTSNPN and CDR2 SVGIG (reference sequence). The CDR3 has 14 residues.